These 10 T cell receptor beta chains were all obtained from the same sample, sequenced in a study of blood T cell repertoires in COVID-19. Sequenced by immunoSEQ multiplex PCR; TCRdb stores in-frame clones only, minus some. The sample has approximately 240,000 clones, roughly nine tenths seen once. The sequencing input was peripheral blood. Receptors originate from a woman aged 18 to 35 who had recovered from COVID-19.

CDR3 nucleotide sequence: TGCGCCAGCAGCTTGGATACAGGGGGGAAGACTTTCTTT. Protein: CASSLDTGGKTFF. The chain is built from TRBV5-1 and TRBJ1-1, with TRBD1 matching over 8 bases. Germline V CDR1 and CDR2: SGHRS, YFSETQ. Trimming took 0 bases from V and 12 from J; bases not matched to a gene: 7. The CDR3 contains 13 residues.

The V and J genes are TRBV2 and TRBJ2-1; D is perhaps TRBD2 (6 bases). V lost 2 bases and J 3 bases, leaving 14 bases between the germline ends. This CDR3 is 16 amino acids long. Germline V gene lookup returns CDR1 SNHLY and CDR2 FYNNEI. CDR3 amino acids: CASSEMGGKVYNEQFF. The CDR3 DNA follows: TGTGCCAGCAGTGAAATGGGCGGGAAAGTCTACAATGAGCAGTTCTTC.

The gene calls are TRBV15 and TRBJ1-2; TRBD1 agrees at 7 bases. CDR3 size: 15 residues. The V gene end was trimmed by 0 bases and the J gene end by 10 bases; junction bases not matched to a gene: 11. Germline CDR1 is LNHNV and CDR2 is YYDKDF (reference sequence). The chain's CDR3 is CATSRDKMGQRVYTF. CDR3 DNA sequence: TGTGCCACCAGCAGAGATAAAATGGGACAGAGGGTCTACACCTTC.

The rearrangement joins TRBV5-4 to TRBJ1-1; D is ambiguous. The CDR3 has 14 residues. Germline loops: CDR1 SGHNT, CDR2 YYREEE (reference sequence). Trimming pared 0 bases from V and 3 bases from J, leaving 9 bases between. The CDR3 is CASSLEAGYTEAFF. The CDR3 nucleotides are TGTGCCAGCAGCTTGGAGGCGGGATACACTGAAGCTTTCTTT.

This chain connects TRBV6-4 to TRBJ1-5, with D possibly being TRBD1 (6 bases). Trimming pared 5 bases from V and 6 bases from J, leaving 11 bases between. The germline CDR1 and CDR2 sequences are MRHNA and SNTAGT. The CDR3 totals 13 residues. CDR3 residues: CASSTGFGQPQHF. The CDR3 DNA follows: TGTGCCAGCAGTACAGGGTTTGGTCAGCCCCAGCATTTT.

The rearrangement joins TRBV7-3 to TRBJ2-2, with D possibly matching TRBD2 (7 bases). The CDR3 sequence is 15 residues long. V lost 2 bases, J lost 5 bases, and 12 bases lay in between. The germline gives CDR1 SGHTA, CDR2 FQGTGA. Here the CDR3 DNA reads TGTGCCAGCAGCTTATGGGAGGGGGGGACCGGGGAGCTGTTTTTT. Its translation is CASSLWEGGTGELFF.

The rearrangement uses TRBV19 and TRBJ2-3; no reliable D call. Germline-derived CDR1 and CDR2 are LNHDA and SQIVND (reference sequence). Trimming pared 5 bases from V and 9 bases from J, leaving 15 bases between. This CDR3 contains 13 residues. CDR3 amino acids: CASSLDSPGTQYF. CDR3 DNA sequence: TGTGCCAGTAGTCTTGACTCCCCTGGCACGCAGTATTTT.

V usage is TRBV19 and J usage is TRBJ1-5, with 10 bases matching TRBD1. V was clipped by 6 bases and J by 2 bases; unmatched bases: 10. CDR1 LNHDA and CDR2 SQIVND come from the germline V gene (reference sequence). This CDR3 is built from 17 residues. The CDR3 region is CASRAHDRGLGNQPQHF. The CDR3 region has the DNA TGTGCCAGTAGGGCTCACGACAGGGGGCTCGGCAATCAGCCCCAGCATTTT.

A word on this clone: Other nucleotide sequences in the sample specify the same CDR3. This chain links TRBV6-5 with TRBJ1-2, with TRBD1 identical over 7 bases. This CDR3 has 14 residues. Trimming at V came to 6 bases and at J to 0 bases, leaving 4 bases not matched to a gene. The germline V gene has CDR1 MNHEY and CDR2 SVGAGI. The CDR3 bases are TGTGCCAGCAGCCGGGACAGAGCTAACTATGGCTACACCTTC. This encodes CASSRDRANYGYTF.

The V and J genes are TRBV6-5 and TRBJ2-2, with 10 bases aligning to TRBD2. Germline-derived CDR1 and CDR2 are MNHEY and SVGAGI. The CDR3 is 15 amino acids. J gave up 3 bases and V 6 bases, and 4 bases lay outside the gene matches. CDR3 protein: CASRRTSGYTGELFF. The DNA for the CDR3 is TGTGCCAGCAGGCGGACTAGCGGATACACCGGGGAGCTGTTTTTT.